Described below is a single TCR beta chain sequence and its context. Its antigen is currently unknown. V lost 6 bases and J lost 2, with 7 bases in between. Germline V gene data show CDR1 as MDHEN and CDR2 as SYDVKM. The CDR3 loop spans 13 amino acids. These data originate in a study of cytomegalovirus exposure and HLA in healthy donors. Study-wide results and limits: Sequence variants that were highly shared formed a cluster that was likely a sequencing artifact.

The primer mix had 60 Vbeta and 13 Jbeta primers. TCRdb's copy holds only in-frame clones and misses some; the assay was immunoSEQ multiplex PCR. The data contain some 120,000 clones, 65% to 80% of them singletons. The chain couples TRBV28 to TRBJ1-4; TRBD1 might be the D (5 bases). This receptor was identified in a woman aged 35 to 49 in good health and CMV-seropositive. The specimen was PBMCs. CDR3 loop: CASRGPTNEKLFF. The CDR3 coding sequence is TGTGCCAGCAGGGGGCCTACTAATGAAAAACTGTTTTTT.